Sequencing of this TCR beta chain was carried out in a study of T cells in women clearing cervical HPV infection. Study summary: Controls' single incident HPV16 infection cleared within 12 months without precancer. Cases' blood sampling followed lesion detection by median around 150 days (90 to 200).

Produced via immunoSEQ multiplex PCR; TCRdb's table is partial and in-frame only. Recorded for this sample: approximately 35,000 clones. Whole-study findings and limits: T-cell numbers per sample were unknown and may explain richness differences. Repertoire richness, not evenness, was significantly elevated in CIN3+ cases versus controls.

Note on this clone: Its antigen is undetermined.

The source is a woman between 18 and 69 years old with a cervical HPV16 infection that either progressed to CIN3+ or cleared (not recorded which). The sample taken for sequencing was blood buffy coat.

The CDR3 sequence is CASSLTGDVGKLFF. CDR3 DNA (partial): TGTGCCAGCAGTTTGACGGGGGACGTGGGAAAA. The V and J genes are TRBV27 and TRBJ1-4, with D possibly being TRBD1 (5 bases). The read comes to an end 3 residues before the CDR3 does, leaving the germline J gene to fill in the end. The CDR3 totals 14 residues. Trimming pared 3 bases from V and 10 bases from J, leaving 15 bases between. Germline V gene lookup returns CDR1 MNHEY and CDR2 SMNVEV (reference sequence).